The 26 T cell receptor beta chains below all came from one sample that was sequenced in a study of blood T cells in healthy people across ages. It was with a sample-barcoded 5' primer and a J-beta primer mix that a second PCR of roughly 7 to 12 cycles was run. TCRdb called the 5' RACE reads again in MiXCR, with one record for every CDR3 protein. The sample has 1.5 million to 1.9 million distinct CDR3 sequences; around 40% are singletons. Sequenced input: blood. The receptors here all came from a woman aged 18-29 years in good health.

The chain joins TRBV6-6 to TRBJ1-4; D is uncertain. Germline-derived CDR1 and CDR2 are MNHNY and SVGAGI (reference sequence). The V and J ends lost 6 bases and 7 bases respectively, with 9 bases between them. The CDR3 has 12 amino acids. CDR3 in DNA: TGTGCCAGCAGGTACGCCGGTGAAAAACTGTTTTTT. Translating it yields CASRYAGEKLFF.

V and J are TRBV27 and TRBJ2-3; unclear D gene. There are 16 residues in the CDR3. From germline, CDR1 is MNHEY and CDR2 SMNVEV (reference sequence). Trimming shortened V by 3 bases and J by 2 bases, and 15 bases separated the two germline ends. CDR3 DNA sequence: TGTGCCAGCAGTTTCTACCCGCCTAGTCTCACAGATACGCAGTATTTT. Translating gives CASSFYPPSLTDTQYF.

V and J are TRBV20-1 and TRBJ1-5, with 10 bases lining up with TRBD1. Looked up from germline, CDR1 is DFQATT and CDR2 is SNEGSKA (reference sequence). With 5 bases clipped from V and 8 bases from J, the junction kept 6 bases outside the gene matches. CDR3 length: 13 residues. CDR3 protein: CSAPGTGVEPQHF. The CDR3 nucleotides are TGCAGTGCTCCCGGGACAGGGGTTGAGCCCCAGCATTTT.

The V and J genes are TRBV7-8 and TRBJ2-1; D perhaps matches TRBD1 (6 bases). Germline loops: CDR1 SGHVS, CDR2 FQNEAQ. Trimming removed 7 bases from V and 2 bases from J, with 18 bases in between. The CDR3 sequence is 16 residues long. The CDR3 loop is CASTQFVGATYNEQFF. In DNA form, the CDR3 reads TGTGCCAGCACCCAATTCGTGGGGGCGACCTACAATGAGCAGTTCTTC.

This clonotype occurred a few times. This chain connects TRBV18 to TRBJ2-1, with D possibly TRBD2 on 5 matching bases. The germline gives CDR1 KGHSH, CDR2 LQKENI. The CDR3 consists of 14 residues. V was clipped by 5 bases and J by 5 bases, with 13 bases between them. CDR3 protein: CASSTAVRDNEQFF. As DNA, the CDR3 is TGTGCCAGCTCAACAGCGGTCCGCGACAATGAGCAGTTCTTC.

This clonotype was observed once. The CDR3 DNA reads TGTGCCAGCAGTTTACGGACTAGCGGGATTATCCATGAGCAGTTCTTC. Translating gives CASSLRTSGIIHEQFF. The V and J genes are TRBV27 and TRBJ2-1; 12 bases match TRBD2. Germline V gives CDR1 MNHEY, CDR2 SMNVEV (reference sequence). This CDR3 has 16 residues. V was pared by 2 bases and J by 8 bases, with 7 bases of the junction left unmatched.

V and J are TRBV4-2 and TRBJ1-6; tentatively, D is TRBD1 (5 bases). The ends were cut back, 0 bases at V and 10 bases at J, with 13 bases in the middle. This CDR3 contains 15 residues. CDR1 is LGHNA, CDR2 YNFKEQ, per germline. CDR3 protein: CASSQDFGGRSPLHF. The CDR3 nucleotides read TGTGCCAGCAGCCAAGACTTCGGGGGTAGATCACCCCTCCACTTT.

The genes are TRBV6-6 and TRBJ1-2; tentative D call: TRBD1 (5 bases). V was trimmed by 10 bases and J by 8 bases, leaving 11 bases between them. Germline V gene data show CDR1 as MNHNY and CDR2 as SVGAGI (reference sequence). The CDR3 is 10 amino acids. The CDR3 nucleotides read TGTGCCACCGAGGGGACCGGCTACACCTTC. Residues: CATEGTGYTF.

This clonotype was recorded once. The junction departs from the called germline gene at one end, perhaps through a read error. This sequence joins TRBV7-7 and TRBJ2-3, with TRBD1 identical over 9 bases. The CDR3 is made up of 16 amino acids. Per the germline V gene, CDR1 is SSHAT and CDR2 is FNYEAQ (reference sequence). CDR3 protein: CASSLEDRGGTDTQYF. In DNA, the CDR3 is TGTGCTAGCAGCTTAGAGGACAGGGGTGGGACAGATACGCAGTATTTT.

The CDR3 bases are TGTGCCAGCAGTTACGGCAGGGGCAGAGTTTGCATTGAAGCTTTCTTT. Protein product: CASSYGRGRVCIEAFF. The gene calls are TRBV6-2 or TRBV6-3 and TRBJ1-1; TRBD1 is a possible D gene (6 bases). This CDR3 has 16 residues. V was clipped by 2 bases and J by 7 bases, with 20 bases between them. Germline CDR1 is MNHEY and CDR2 is SVGEGT.

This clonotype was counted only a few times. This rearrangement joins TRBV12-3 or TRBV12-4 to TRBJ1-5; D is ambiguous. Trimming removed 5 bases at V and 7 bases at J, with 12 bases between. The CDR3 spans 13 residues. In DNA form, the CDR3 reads TGTGCCAGCAGTAGCGTCTCCGGGCAGCCCCAGCATTTT. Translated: CASSSVSGQPQHF.

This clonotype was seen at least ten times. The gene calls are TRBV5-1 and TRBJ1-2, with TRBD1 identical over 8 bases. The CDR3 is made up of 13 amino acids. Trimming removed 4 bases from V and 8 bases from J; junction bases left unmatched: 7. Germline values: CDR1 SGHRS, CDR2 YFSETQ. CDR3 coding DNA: TGCGCCAGCAGCCCTGGACAGGGAAGCGGCTACACCTTC. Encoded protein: CASSPGQGSGYTF.

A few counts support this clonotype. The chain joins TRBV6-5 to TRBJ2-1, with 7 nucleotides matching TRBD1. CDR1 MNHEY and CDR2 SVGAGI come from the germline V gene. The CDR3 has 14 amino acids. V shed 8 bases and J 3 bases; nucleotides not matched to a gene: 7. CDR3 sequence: CASQVQGHYNEQFF. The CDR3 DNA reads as TGTGCCAGCCAGGTACAGGGGCACTACAATGAGCAGTTCTTC.

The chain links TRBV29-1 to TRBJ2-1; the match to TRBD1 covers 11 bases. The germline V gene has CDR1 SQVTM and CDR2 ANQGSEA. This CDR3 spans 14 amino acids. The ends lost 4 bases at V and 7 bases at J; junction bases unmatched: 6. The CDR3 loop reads CSVGGQGAVNEQFF. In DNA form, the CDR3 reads TGCAGCGTTGGAGGACAGGGGGCAGTGAATGAGCAGTTCTTC.

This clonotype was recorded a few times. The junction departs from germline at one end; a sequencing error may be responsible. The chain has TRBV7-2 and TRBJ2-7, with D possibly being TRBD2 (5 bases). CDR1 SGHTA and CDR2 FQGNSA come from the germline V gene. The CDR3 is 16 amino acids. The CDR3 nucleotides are TGTGCCAGCGGCTTAGCGTCGGACTCTTGGACCTACGAGCAGTACTTC. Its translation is CASGLASDSWTYEQYF.

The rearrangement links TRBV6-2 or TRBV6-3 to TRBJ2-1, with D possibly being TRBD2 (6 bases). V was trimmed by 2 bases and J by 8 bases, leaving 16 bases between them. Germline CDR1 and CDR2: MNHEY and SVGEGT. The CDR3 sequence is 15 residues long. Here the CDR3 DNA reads TGTGCCAGCAGTTACGAACCGACTAGAGCCTATGAGCAGTTCTTC. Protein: CASSYEPTRAYEQFF.

CDR3 DNA sequence: TGCAGTGCCCTCCTAACAGGGAGCTACACAGATACGCAGTATTTT. Amino acids: CSALLTGSYTDTQYF. V usage is TRBV20-1 and J usage is TRBJ2-3; tentative D call: TRBD1 (6 bases). Per the germline V gene, CDR1 is DFQATT and CDR2 is SNEGSKA (reference sequence). The CDR3 covers 15 residues. Trimming took 6 bases from V and 2 from J, leaving 18 bases between them.

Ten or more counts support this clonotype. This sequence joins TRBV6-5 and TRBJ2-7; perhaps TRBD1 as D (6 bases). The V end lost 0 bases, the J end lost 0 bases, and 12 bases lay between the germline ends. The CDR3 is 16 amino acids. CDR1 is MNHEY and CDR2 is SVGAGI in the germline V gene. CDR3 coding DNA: TGTGCCAGCAGTTACTCGAAACAGGGCATCTCCTACGAGCAGTACTTC. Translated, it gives CASSYSKQGISYEQYF.

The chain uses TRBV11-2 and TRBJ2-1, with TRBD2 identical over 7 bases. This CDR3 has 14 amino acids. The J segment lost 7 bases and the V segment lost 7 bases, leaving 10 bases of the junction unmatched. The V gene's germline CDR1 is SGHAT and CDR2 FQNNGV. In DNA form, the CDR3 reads TGTGCCAGCACCGCGGGCGGGAGTCTTAATGAGCAGTTCTTC. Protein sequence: CASTAGGSLNEQFF.

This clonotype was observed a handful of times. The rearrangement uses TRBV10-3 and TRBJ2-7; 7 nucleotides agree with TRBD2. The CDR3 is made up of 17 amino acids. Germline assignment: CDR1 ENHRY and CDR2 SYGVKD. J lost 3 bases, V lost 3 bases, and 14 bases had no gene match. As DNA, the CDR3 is TGTGCCATCAGTGACGACACTCGGACTAGGAGGTTCTACGAGCAGTACTTC. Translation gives CAISDDTRTRRFYEQYF.

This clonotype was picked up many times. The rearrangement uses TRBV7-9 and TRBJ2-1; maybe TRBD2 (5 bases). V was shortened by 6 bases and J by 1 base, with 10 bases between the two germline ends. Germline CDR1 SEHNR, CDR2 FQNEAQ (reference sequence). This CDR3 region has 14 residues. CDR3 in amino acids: CASSSGISYNEQFF. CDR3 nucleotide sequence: TGTGCCAGCAGTTCCGGGATTTCCTACAATGAGCAGTTCTTC. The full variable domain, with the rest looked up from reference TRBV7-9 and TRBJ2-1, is DTGVSQNPRHKITKRGQNVTFRCDPISEHNRLYWYRQTLGQGPEFLTYFQNEAQLEKSRLLSDRFSAERPKGSFSTLEIQRTEQGDSAMYLCASSSGISYNEQFFGPGTRLTVL.

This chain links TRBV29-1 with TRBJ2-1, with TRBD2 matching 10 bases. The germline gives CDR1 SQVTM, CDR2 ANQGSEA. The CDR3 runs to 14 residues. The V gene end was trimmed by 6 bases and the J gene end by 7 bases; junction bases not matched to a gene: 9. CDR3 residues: CSVPGTSGANEQFF. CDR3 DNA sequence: TGCAGCGTCCCCGGCACTAGCGGGGCTAATGAGCAGTTCTTC.

As DNA, the CDR3 is TGTGCCAGCAGGGAGGACAGGGGGCAAATCTATGGCTACACCTTC. Its translation is CASREDRGQIYGYTF. This rearrangement joins TRBV12-3 or TRBV12-4 to TRBJ1-2, with 11 bases fitting TRBD1. After removal of 6 bases from V and 4 bases from J, the junction contained 7 bases not matched to a gene. The CDR3 extends over 15 amino acids.

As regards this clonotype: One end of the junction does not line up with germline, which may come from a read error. DNA for the CDR3: TGTGCCAGCAGTTACTATCCGGATACGCGGTATTTT. It yields the protein CASSYYPDTRYF. The chain couples TRBV6-2 or TRBV6-3 to TRBJ2-3; no firm D call. Per the germline V gene, CDR1 is MNHEY and CDR2 is SVGEGT. There are 12 residues in the CDR3.

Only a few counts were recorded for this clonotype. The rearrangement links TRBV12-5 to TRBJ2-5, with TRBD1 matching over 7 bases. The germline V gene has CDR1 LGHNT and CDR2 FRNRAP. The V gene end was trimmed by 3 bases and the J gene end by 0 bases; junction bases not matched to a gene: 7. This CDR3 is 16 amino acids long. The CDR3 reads CASGFSVDRYQETQYF. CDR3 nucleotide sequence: TGTGCTAGTGGTTTTTCTGTGGACAGGTACCAAGAGACCCAGTACTTC.

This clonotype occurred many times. The DNA of the CDR3 is TGCGCCAGCAGCCAAGATCTCGCAGGGGTGACTGAAGCTTTCTTT. Translated: CASSQDLAGVTEAFF. The V call is TRBV4-3, the J call TRBJ1-1; TRBD1 might be the D (6 bases). The length of the CDR3 is 15 residues. The V gene lost 0 bases and the J gene lost 5 bases, with 13 bases spanning the gap. Germline V gene sequence: CDR1 LGHNA, CDR2 YSLEER.